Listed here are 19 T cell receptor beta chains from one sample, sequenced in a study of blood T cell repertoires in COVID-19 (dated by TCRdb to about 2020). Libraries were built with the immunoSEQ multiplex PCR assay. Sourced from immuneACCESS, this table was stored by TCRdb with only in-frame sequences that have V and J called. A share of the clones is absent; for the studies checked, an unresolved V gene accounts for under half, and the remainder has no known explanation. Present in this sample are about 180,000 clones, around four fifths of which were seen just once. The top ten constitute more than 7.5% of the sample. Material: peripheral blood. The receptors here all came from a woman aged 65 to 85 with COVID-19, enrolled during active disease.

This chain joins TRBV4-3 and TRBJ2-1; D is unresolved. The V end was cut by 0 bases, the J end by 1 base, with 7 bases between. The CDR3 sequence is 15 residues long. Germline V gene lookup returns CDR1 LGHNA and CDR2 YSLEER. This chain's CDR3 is CASSQEENSYNEQFF. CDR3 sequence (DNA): TGCGCCAGCAGCCAAGAGGAGAATTCCTACAATGAGCAGTTCTTC.

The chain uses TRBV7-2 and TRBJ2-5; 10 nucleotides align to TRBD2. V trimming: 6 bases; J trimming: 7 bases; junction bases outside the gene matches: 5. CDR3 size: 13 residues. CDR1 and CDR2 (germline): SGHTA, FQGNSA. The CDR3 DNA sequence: TGTGCCAGCAGTTCACAGCGGGAGGGGACCCAGTACTTC. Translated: CASSSQREGTQYF.

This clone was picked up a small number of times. The CDR3 DNA reads TGTGCCAGCAGCTTAGAGGAGAGTTCACCCCTCCACTTT. This translates into CASSLEESSPLHF. The chain has TRBV7-9 and TRBJ1-6; D gene unclear. The CDR3 consists of 13 residues. The germline gives CDR1 SEHNR, CDR2 FQNEAQ (reference sequence). V was cut by 1 base and J by 9 bases, with 7 bases left in between.

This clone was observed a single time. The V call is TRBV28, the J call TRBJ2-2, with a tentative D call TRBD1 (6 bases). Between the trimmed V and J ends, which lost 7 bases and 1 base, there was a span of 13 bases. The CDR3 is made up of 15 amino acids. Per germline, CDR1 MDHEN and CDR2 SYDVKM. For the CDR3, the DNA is TGTGCCAGCACCCCGGGGACATTGAACACCGGGGAGCTGTTTTTT. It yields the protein CASTPGTLNTGELFF.

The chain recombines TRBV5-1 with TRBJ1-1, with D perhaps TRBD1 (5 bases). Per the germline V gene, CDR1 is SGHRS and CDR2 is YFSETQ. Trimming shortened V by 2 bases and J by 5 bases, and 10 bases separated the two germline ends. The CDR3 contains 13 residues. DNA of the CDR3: TGCGCCAGCAGCTTTACAGGAGTGACTGAAGCTTTCTTT. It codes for CASSFTGVTEAFF.

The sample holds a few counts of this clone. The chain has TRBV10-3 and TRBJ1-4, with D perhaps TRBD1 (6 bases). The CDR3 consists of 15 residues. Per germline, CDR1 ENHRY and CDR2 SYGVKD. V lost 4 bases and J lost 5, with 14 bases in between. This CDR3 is CAISVTGSDNEKLFF. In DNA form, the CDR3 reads TGTGCCATCAGTGTTACAGGGTCGGACAATGAAAAACTGTTTTTT.

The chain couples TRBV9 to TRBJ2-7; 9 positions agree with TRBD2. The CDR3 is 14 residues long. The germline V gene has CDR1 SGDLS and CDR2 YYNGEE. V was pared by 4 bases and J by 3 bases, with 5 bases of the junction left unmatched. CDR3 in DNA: TGTGCCAGCAGCCCAGGGACTAGCAGCTACGAGCAGTACTTC. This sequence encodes CASSPGTSSYEQYF.

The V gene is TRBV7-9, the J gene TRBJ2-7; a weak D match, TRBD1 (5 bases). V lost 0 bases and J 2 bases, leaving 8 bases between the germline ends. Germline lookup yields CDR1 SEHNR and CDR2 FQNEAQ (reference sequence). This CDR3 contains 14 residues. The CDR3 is CASSLARQTYEQYF. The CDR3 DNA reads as TGTGCCAGCAGCTTAGCCCGACAGACCTACGAGCAGTACTTC.

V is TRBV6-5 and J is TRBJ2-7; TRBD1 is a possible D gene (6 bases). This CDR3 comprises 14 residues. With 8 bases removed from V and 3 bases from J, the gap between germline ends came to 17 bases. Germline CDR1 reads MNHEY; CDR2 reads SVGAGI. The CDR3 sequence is CASQPRGYGYEQYF. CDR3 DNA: TGTGCCAGCCAGCCCAGGGGTTACGGCTACGAGCAGTACTTC.

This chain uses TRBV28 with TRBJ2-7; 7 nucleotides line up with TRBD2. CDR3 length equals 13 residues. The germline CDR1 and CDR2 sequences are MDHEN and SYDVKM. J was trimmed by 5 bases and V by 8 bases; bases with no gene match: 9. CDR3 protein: CASWGGRRNEQYF. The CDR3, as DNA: TGTGCCAGCTGGGGCGGGAGACGGAACGAGCAGTACTTC.

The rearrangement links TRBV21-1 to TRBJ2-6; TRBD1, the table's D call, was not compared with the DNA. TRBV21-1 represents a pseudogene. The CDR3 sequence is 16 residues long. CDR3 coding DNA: TGTGCCAGCGGCATACGGACAGGGGCTGGGGCCAACGTCCTGACTTTC. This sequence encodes CASGIRTGAGANVLTF.

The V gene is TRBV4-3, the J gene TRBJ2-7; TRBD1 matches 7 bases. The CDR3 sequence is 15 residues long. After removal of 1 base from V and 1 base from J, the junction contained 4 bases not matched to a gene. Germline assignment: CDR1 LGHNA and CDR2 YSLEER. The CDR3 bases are TGCGCCAGCAGCCAAGTAGTGACAGGGTCCTACGAGCAGTACTTC. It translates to CASSQVVTGSYEQYF.

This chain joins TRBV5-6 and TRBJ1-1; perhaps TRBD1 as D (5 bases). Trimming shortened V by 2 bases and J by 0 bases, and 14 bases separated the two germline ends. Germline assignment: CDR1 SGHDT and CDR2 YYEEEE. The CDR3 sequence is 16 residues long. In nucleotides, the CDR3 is TGTGCCAGCAGCTTAATCGGGGGGAGGTTGAACACTGAAGCTTTCTTT. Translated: CASSLIGGRLNTEAFF.

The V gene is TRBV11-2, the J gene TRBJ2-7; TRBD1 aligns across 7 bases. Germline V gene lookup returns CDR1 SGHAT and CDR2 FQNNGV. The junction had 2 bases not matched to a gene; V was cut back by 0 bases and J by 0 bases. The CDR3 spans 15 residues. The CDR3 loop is CASSLEDRSSYEQYF. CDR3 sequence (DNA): TGTGCCAGCAGCTTAGAGGACAGGAGCTCCTACGAGCAGTACTTC.

CDR3 residues: CASLRVNTEAFF. The CDR3 DNA follows: TGTGCCAGCCTCCGGGTGAACACTGAAGCTTTCTTT. The rearrangement links TRBV28 to TRBJ1-1; D is unclear. CDR3 length: 12 residues. Germline lookup yields CDR1 MDHEN and CDR2 SYDVKM. V lost 8 bases to trimming and J lost 0 bases, with 7 bases between them.

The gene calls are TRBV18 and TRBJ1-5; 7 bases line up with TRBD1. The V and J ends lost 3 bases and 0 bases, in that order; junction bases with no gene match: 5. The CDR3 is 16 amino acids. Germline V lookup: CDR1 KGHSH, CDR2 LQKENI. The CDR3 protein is CASSPFRDSSNQPQHF. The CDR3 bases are TGTGCCAGCTCACCTTTTCGGGACAGTAGCAATCAGCCCCAGCATTTT. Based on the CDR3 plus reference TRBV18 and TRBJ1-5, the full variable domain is NAGVMQNPRHLVRRRGQEARLRCSPMKGHSHVYWYRQLPEEGLKFMVYLQKENIIDESGMPKERFSAEFPKEGPSILRIQQVVRGDSAAYFCASSPFRDSSNQPQHFGDGTRLSIL.

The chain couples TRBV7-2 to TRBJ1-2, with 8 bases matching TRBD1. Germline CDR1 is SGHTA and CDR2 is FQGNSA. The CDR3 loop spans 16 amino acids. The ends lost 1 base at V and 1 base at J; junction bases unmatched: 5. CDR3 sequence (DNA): TGTGCCAGCAGCTTAGGCTCGACAGGGGATAACTATGGCTACACCTTC. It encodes CASSLGSTGDNYGYTF.

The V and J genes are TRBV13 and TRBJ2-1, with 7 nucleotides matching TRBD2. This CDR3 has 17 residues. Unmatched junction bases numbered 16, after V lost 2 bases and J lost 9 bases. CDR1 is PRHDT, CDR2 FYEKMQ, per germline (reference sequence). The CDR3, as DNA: TGTGCCAGCAGCTTAAAACTAGCGTCCACTTCAAGCGGTGAGCAGTTCTTC. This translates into CASSLKLASTSSGEQFF.

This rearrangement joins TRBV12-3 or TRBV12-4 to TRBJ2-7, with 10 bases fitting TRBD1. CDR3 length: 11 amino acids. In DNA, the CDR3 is TGTGCCAGCAGTATTTACCGGGACAGGGGAGTC. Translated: CASSIYRDRGV.